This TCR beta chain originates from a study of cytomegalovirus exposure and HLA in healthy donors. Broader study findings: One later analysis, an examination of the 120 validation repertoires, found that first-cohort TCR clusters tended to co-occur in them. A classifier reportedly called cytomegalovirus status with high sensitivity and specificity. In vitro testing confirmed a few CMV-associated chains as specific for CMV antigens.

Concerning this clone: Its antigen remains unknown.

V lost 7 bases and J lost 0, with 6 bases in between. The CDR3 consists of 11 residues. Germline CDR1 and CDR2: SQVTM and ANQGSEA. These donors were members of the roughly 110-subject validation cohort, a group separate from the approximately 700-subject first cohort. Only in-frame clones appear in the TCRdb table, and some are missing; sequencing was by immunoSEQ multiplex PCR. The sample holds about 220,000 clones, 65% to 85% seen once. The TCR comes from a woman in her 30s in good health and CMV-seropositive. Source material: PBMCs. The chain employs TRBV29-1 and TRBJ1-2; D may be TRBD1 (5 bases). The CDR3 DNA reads TGCAGCGCGGGGGCTAACTATGGCTACACCTTC. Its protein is CSAGANYGYTF.